The clone carrying this TCR beta chain has just a few counts. Its antigen is not identified. Isolation recovered at least 6 million PBMCs from every sample. Each sample provided at least 6 micrograms of extracted total RNA. The data were obtained in a study of blood T cells in healthy people across ages. The wider study: About one barcoded beta molecule per two T cells was the capture yield of template switching. Study results and caveats: Versus aged donors, long-lived donors had higher diversity and more naive CD4+ cells.

Trimming took 2 bases from V and 5 from J, leaving 9 bases between them. Germline CDR1 reads SGHTA; CDR2 reads FQGTGA. The CDR3 consists of 13 residues. For the second PCR, which ran for 7 to 11 cycles, a sample-barcoded 5' primer and a J-beta primer mix were used. A single record per CDR3 protein comes from TCRdb applying MiXCR to the 5' RACE reads. The sample includes 700,000 or so distinct CDR3 sequences, over 40% of them seen just once. The TCR originated in a man at least 80 years old in good health. The sequencing input was blood. The chain links TRBV7-3 to TRBJ2-5; D ambiguous. The CDR3 sequence is CASSLSTLETQYF. CDR3 coding DNA: TGTGCCAGCAGCTTATCGACACTGGAGACCCAGTACTTC.